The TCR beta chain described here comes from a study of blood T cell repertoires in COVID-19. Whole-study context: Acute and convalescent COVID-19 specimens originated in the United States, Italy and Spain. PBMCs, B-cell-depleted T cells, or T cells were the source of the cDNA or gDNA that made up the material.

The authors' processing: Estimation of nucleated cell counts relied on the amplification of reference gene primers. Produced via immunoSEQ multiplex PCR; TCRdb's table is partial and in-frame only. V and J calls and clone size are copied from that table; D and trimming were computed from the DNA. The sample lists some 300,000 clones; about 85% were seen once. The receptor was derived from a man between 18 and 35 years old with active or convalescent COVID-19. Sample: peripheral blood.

The CDR3 coding sequence is TGTGCCAGCAGTTCTGGACAGGGGAGTCGGTCACCCCTCCACTTT. Protein: CASSSGQGSRSPLHF. The genes are TRBV5-4 and TRBJ1-6, with 9 bases identical to TRBD1. J was trimmed by 10 bases and V by 5 bases; bases with no gene match: 10. Germline CDR1 is SGHNT and CDR2 is YYREEE (reference sequence). The CDR3 is made up of 15 amino acids. The full variable domain, in which reference TRBV5-4 and TRBJ1-6 provide the parts outside the CDR3, is ETGVTQSPTHLIKTRGQQVTLRCSSQSGHNTVSWYQQALGQGPQFIFQYYREEENGRGNFPPRFSGLQFPNYSSELNVNALELDDSALYLCASSSGQGSRSPLHFGNGTRLTVT.